This T cell receptor (beta chain) was recorded in a study of OX40 agonist ivuxolimab in advanced cancers. Data came from immunoSEQ multiplex PCR; TCRdb stores just in-frame clones and leaves some out. The sample records roughly 70,000 clones, just under 90% being singletons. Sequencing used CD4+ or CD8+ T cells sorted from blood, obtained in a trial of the OX40 agonist ivuxolimab. This sequence originates from an adult with an advanced solid tumor such as melanoma, head and neck, liver or kidney cancer.

As DNA, the CDR3 is TGTGCCAGCAGCTTGGGCCGGTCGTACTATGGCTACACCTTC. Protein: CASSLGRSYYGYTF. The chain joins TRBV5-6 to TRBJ1-2; D is ambiguous. The germline CDR1 and CDR2 sequences are SGHDT and YYEEEE. This CDR3 region has 14 residues. Trimming cost V 0 bases and J 3 bases, with 9 bases left between them. Drawing the rest from reference TRBV5-6 and TRBJ1-2, the complete variable domain is DAGVTQSPTHLIKTRGQQVTLRCSPKSGHDTVSWYQQALGQGPQFIFQYYEEEERQRGNFPDRFSGHQFPNYSSELNVNALLLGDSALYLCASSLGRSYYGYTFGSGTRLTVV.